The source of this T cell receptor beta chain is a study of blood T cell repertoires in COVID-19. Points on this clone: One junction end does not reproduce the germline sequence, and a read error may be involved.

CDR1 is MNHNS, CDR2 SASEGT, per germline. This CDR3 spans 14 amino acids. Profiling relied on immunoSEQ multiplex PCR, and the TCRdb table lists in-frame clones only, not all of them. The repertoire consists of around 57,000 clones, with 80% to 90% occurring once and the leading ten covering less than 9%. The chain uses TRBV6-1 and TRBJ2-2, with TRBD1 matching over 8 bases. Sample: peripheral blood. This TCR came from a man aged 50 or older with active COVID-19. CDR3 DNA: TGTGCCAGCCGTGACAGGGGCTACACCGGGGAGCTGTTTTTT. Translating it yields CASRDRGYTGELFF.